Following are 11 T cell receptor beta chains from one sample sequenced in a study of blood T cell repertoires in COVID-19. Sequencing was performed with immunoSEQ multiplex PCR; in TCRdb, only in-frame clones are kept and a portion is missing. The sample yields over 70,000 clones, around 76% seen once. Material for sequencing was peripheral blood. The receptors stem from a man in his 70s with active or convalescent COVID-19.

The genes are TRBV2 and TRBJ1-5; maybe TRBD1 (6 bases). The CDR3 extends over 13 amino acids. Between the trimmed V and J ends, which lost 6 bases and 7 bases, there was a span of 13 bases. CDR1 SNHLY and CDR2 FYNNEI come from the germline V gene. CDR3 nucleotide sequence: TGTGCCAGCAGCGCGGACAGACAGCAGCCCCAGCATTTT. Protein product: CASSADRQQPQHF.

The chain has TRBV3-1 (or the pseudogene TRBV3-2) and TRBJ2-5; 10 nucleotides line up with TRBD1. With V trimmed by 3 bases and J by 2 bases, 3 bases remained unmatched. The germline V gene encodes CDR1 LGHDT and CDR2 YNNKEL (reference sequence). The CDR3 totals 15 residues. This chain's CDR3 is CASSQGTGVQETQYF. CDR3 nucleotide sequence: TGTGCCAGCAGCCAGGGGACAGGGGTACAAGAGACCCAGTACTTC.

This clone was seen a handful of times. The chain links TRBV3-1 (or the pseudogene TRBV3-2) to TRBJ2-1, with 10 bases lining up with TRBD2. CDR3 size: 16 residues. Trimming cost V 4 bases and J 9 bases; bases outside gene matches: 12. In germline, CDR1 is LGHDT, CDR2 YNNKEL (reference sequence). CDR3 coding DNA: TGTGCCAGCAGCCTTCTAGTAACTAGCGGGGACACTGAGCAGTTCTTC. Protein: CASSLLVTSGDTEQFF.

This clone was seen only a few times. This rearrangement joins TRBV2 to TRBJ1-1; D is perhaps TRBD1 (6 bases). The CDR3 extends over 13 amino acids. V was pared by 4 bases and J by 11 bases, with 17 bases between. Germline lookup yields CDR1 SNHLY and CDR2 FYNNEI. The CDR3 region has the DNA TGTGCCAGCAGTGGCACCGCTCCAGGGGAGGCTTTCTTT. This codes for CASSGTAPGEAFF.

This chain links TRBV6-1 with TRBJ2-4, with D maybe TRBD1 (6 bases). CDR1 and CDR2 (germline): MNHNS, SASEGT. The V end lost 0 bases, the J end lost 6 bases, and 18 bases lay between the germline ends. The CDR3 consists of 17 residues. The CDR3 region has the DNA TGTGCCAGCAGTGAAGCGCCGGGACACGGAAGTTTAAACATTCAGTACTTC. Protein: CASSEAPGHGSLNIQYF.

The rearrangement uses TRBV11-2 and TRBJ2-7, with D unclear. This CDR3 contains 12 residues. Trimming pared 6 bases from V and 3 bases from J, leaving 9 bases between. CDR1 is SGHAT, CDR2 FQNNGV, per germline. CDR3 region: CASSGGRYEQYF. CDR3 DNA sequence: TGTGCCAGCAGTGGCGGCCGCTACGAGCAGTACTTC. Complete variable domain (other parts from reference TRBV11-2 and TRBJ2-7): EAGVAQSPRYKIIEKRQSVAFWCNPISGHATLYWYQQILGQGPKLLIQFQNNGVVDDSQLPKDRFSAERLKGVDSTLKIQPAKLEDSAVYLCASSGGRYEQYFGPGTRLTVT.

The CDR3 sequence is CASSSTGPNEKLFF. In nucleotides, the CDR3 is TGTGCCAGCAGTTCAACAGGACCCAATGAAAAACTGTTTTTT. The V gene is TRBV9, the J gene TRBJ1-4; tentatively, D is TRBD1 (5 bases). The CDR3 totals 14 residues. Germline V CDR1 and CDR2: SGDLS, YYNGEE. V lost 5 bases to trimming and J lost 5 bases, with 13 bases between them.

J is TRBJ1-2 and V is TRBV2; TRBD1 matches 10 bases. V lost 6 bases and J lost 2; bases outside the gene matches: 6. CDR1 and CDR2 from the germline V gene are SNHLY and FYNNEI. There are 15 residues in the CDR3. CDR3 loop: CASREGQGWNYGYTF. In nucleotides, the CDR3 is TGTGCCAGCAGGGAGGGACAGGGGTGGAACTATGGCTACACCTTC.

This clone appeared once. The V gene is TRBV5-4, the J gene TRBJ2-7; the D gene is possibly TRBD2 (6 bases). Per germline, CDR1 SGHNT and CDR2 YYREEE (reference sequence). Trimming cost V 2 bases and J 2 bases, with 14 bases left between them. The CDR3 runs to 15 residues. The chain's CDR3 is CASSFPGTDTYEQYF. CDR3 sequence (DNA): TGTGCCAGCAGCTTCCCCGGGACTGATACCTACGAGCAGTACTTC.

The rearrangement links TRBV5-1 to TRBJ1-4; TRBD1 agrees at 7 bases. The germline V gene encodes CDR1 SGHRS and CDR2 YFSETQ. The CDR3 has 14 residues. The J segment lost 5 bases and the V segment lost 4 bases, leaving 5 bases of the junction unmatched. CDR3 amino acids: CASSTGQENEKLFF. As DNA, the CDR3 is TGCGCCAGCAGCACAGGACAGGAGAATGAAAAACTGTTTTTT.

This chain joins TRBV11-2 and TRBJ1-4; D unclear. Germline V gives CDR1 SGHAT, CDR2 FQNNGV. With 1 base removed from V and 4 bases from J, the gap between germline ends came to 7 bases. The CDR3 covers 14 residues. The CDR3 is CASSLGSHNEKLFF. CDR3 bases: TGTGCCAGCAGCTTAGGGTCACATAATGAAAAACTGTTTTTT.